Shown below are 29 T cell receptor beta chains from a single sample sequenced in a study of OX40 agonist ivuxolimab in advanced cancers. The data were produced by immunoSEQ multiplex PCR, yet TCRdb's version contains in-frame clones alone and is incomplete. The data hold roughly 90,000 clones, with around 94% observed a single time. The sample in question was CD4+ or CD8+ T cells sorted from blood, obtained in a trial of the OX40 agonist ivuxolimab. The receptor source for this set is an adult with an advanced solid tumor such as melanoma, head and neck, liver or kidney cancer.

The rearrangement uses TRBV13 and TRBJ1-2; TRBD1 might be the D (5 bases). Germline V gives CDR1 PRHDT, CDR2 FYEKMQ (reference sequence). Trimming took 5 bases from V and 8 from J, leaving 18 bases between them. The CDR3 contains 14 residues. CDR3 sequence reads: CASSRGPERRGYTF. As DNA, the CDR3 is TGTGCCAGCAGCCGGGGACCAGAAAGGCGAGGCTACACCTTC. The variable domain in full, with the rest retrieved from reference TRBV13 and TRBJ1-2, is AAGVIQSPRHLIKEKRETATLKCYPIPRHDTVYWYQQGPGQDPQFLISFYEKMQSDKGSIPDRFSAQQFSDYHSELNMSSLELGDSALYFCASSRGPERRGYTFGSGTRLTVV.

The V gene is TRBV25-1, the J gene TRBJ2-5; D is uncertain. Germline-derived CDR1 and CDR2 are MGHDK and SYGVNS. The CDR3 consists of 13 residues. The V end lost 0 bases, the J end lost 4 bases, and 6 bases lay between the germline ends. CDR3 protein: CASSEYDGETQYF. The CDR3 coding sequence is TGTGCCAGCAGTGAATATGACGGAGAGACCCAGTACTTC.

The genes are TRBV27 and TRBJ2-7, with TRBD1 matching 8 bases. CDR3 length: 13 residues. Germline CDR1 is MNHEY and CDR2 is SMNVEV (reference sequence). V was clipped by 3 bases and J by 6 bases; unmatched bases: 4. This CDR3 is CASSLGQVGEQYF. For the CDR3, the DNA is TGTGCCAGCAGTTTGGGACAGGTGGGCGAGCAGTACTTC.

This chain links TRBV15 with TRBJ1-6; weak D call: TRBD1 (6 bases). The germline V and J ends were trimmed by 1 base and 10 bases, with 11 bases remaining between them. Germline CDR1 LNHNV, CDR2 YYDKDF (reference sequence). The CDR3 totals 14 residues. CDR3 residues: CATSRGSQGSPLHF. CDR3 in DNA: TGTGCCACCAGCAGAGGTTCCCAGGGGTCACCCCTCCACTTT.

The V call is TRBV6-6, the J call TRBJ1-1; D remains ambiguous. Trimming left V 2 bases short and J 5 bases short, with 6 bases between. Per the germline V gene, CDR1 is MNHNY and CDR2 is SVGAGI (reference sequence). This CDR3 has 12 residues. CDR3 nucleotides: TGTGCCAGCAGTTACAAAGAGACTGAAGCTTTCTTT. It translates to CASSYKETEAFF.

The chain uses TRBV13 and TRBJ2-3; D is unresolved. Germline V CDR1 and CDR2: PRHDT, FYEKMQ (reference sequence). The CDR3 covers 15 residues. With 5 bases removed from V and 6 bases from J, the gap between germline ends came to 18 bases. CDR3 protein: CASSPESWGRDTQYF. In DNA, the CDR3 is TGTGCCAGCAGCCCGGAGAGCTGGGGTCGGGATACGCAGTATTTT.

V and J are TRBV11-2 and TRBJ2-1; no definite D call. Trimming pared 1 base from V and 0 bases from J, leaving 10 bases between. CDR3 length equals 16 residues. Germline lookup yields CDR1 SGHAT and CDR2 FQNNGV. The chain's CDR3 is CASSLGAGGSYNEQFF. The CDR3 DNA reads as TGTGCCAGCAGCTTAGGGGCAGGTGGCTCCTACAATGAGCAGTTCTTC.

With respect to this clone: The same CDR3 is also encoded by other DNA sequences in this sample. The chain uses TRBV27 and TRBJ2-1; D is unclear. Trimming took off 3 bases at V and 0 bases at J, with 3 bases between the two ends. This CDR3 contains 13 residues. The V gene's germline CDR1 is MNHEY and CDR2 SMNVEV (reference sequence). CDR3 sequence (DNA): TGTGCCAGCAGTTTTTCCTCCTACAATGAGCAGTTCTTC. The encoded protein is CASSFSSYNEQFF.

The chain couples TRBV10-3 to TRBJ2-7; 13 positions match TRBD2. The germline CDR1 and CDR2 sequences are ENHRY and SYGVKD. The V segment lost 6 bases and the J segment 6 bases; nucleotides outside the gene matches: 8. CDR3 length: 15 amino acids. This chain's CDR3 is CAIRRTSGGNGEQYF. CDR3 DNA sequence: TGTGCCATCAGACGGACTAGCGGGGGCAACGGCGAGCAGTACTTC.

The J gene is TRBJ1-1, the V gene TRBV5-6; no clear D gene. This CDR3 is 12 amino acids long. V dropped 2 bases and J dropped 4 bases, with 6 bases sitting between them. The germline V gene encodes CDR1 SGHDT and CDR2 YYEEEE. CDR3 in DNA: TGTGCCAGCAGCTTTGGGTCCACTGAAGCTTTCTTT. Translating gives CASSFGSTEAFF.

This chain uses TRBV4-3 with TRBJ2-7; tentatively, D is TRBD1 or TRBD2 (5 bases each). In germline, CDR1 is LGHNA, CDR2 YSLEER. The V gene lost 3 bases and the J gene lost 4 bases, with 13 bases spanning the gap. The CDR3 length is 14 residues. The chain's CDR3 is CASSQGTSEYEQYF. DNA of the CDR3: TGCGCCAGCAGCCAGGGGACGAGCGAGTACGAGCAGTACTTC.

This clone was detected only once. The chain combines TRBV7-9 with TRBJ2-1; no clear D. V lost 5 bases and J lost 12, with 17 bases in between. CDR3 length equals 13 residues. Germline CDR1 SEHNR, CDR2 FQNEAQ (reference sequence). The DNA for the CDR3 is TGTGCCAGCAGCACCCCAAGGTCCAAGGTGCAGTTCTTC. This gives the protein CASSTPRSKVQFF. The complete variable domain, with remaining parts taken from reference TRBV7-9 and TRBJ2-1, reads DTGVSQNPRHKITKRGQNVTFRCDPISEHNRLYWYRQTLGQGPEFLTYFQNEAQLEKSRLLSDRFSAERPKGSFSTLEIQRTEQGDSAMYLCASSTPRSKVQFFGPGTRLTVL.

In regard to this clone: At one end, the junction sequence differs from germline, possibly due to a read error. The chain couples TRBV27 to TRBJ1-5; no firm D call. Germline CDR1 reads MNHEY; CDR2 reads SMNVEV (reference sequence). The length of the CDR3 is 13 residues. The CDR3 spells CVSGRASNQPQHF. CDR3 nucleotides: TGTGTCAGCGGAAGAGCGAGCAATCAGCCCCAGCATTTT.

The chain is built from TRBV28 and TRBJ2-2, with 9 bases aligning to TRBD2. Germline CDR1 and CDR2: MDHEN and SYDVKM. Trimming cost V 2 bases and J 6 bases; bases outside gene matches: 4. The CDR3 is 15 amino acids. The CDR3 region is CASSLRRGGPGELFF. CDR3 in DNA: TGTGCCAGCAGTTTAAGGCGGGGGGGCCCCGGGGAGCTGTTTTTT.

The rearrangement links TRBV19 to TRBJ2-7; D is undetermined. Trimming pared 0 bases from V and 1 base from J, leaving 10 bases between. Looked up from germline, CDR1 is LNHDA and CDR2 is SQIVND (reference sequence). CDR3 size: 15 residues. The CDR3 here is CASSIDLGRSYEQYF. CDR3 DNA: TGTGCCAGTAGTATAGATCTGGGAAGATCCTACGAGCAGTACTTC.

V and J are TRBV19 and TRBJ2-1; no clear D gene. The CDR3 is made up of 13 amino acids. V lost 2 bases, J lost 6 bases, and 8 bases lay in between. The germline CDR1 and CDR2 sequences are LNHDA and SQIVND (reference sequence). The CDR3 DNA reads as TGTGCCAGTAGTATATTCGAGAGCAATGAGCAGTTCTTC. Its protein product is CASSIFESNEQFF.

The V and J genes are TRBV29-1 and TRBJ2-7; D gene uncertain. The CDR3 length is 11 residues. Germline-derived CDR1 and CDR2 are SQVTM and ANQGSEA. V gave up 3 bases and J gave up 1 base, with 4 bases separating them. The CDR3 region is CSVDISYEQYF. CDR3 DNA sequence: TGCAGCGTTGATATATCCTACGAGCAGTACTTC.

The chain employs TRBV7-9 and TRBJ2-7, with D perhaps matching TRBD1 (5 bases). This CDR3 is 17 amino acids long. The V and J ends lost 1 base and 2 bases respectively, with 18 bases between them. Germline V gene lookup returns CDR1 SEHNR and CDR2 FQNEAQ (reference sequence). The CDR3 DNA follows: TGTGCCAGCAGCTTAGTAGGACGATCGACAGAACCCTACGAGCAGTACTTC. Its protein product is CASSLVGRSTEPYEQYF. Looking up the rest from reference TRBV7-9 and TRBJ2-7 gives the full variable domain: DTGVSQNPRHKITKRGQNVTFRCDPISEHNRLYWYRQTLGQGPEFLTYFQNEAQLEKSRLLSDRFSAERPKGSFSTLEIQRTEQGDSAMYLCASSLVGRSTEPYEQYFGPGTRLTVT.

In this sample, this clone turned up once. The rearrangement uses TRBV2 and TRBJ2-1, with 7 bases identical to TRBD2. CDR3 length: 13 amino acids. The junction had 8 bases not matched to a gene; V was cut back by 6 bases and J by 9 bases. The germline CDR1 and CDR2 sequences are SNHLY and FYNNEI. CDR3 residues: CASSPGGRIEQFF. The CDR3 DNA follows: TGTGCCAGCAGCCCGGGAGGAAGGATTGAGCAGTTCTTC. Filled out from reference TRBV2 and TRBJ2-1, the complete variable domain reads EPEVTQTPSHQVTQMGQEVILRCVPISNHLYFYWYRQILGQKVEFLVSFYNNEISEKSEIFDDQFSVERPDGSNFTLKIRSTKLEDSAMYFCASSPGGRIEQFFGPGTRLTVL.

The CDR3 loop reads CASTGQADEQYF. CDR3 DNA: TGTGCCAGCACGGGACAGGCTGACGAGCAGTACTTC. V usage is TRBV2 and J usage is TRBJ2-7; 8 nucleotides agree with TRBD1. The CDR3 is 12 residues long. Germline V gene data show CDR1 as SNHLY and CDR2 as FYNNEI. Losses at the gene ends were 7 bases for V and 5 bases for J; bases not matched to a gene: 4.

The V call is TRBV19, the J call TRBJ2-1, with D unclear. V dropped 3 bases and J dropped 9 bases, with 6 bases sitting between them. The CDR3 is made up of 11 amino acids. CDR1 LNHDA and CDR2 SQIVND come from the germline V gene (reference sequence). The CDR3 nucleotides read TGTGCCAGTAGTATGTTCGGTGAGCAGTTCTTC. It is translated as CASSMFGEQFF.

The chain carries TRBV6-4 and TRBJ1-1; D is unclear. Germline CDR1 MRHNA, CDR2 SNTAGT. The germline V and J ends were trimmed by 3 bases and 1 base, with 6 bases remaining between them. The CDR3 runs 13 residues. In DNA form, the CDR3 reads TGTGCCAGCAGTGAACGGGGGAACACTGAAGCTTTCTTT. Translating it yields CASSERGNTEAFF.

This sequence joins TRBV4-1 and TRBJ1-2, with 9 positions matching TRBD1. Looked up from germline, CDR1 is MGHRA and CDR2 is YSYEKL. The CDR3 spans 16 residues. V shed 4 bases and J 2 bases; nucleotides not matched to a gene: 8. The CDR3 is CASSPAIGTGNYGYTF. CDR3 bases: TGCGCCAGCAGCCCGGCAATAGGGACAGGGAACTATGGCTACACCTTC.

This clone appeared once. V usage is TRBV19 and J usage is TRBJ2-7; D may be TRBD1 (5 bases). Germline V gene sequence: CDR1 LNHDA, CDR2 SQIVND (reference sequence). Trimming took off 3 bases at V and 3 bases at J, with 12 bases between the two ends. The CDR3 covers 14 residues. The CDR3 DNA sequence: TGTGCCAGTAGTATTGGGCAGGGCCACTACGAGCAGTACTTC. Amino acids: CASSIGQGHYEQYF.

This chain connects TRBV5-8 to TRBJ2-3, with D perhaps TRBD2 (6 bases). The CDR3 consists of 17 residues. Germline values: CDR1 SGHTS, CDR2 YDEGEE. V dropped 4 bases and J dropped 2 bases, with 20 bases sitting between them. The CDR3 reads CASSPALGLRLTDTQYF. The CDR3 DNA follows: TGTGCCAGCAGCCCAGCCCTGGGACTCCGACTCACAGATACGCAGTATTTT.

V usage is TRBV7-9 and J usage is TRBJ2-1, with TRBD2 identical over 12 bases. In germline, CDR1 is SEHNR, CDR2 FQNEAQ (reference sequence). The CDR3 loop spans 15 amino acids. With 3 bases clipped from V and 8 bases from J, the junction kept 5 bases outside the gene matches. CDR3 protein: CASSLTSGRRDEQFF. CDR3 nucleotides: TGTGCCAGCAGCTTGACTAGCGGGAGACGGGATGAGCAGTTCTTC. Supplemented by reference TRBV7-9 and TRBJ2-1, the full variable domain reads DTGVSQNPRHKITKRGQNVTFRCDPISEHNRLYWYRQTLGQGPEFLTYFQNEAQLEKSRLLSDRFSAERPKGSFSTLEIQRTEQGDSAMYLCASSLTSGRRDEQFFGPGTRLTVL.

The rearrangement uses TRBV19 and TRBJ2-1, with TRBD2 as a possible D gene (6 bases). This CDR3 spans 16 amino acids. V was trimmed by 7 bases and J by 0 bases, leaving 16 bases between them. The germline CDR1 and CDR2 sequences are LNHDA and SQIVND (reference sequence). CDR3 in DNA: TGTGCCAGTAATGATCCGACTAGGGGCTCCTACAATGAGCAGTTCTTC. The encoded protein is CASNDPTRGSYNEQFF. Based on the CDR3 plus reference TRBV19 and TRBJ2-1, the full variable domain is DGGITQSPKYLFRKEGQNVTLSCEQNLNHDAMYWYRQDPGQGLRLIYYSQIVNDFQKGDIAEGYSVSREKKESFPLTVTSAQKNPTAFYLCASNDPTRGSYNEQFFGPGTRLTVL.

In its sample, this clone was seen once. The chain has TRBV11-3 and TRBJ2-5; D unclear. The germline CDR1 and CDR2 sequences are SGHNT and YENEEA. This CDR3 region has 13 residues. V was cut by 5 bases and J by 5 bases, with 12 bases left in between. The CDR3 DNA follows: TGTGCCAGCAGCCCCCGAGACGGGGAGACCCAGTACTTC. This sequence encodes CASSPRDGETQYF.

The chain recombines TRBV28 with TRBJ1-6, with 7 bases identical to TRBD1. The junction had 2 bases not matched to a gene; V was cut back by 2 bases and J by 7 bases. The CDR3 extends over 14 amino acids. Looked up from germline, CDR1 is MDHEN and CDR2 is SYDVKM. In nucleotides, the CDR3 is TGTGCCAGCAGTTTAATACAGGGGAATTCACCCCTCCACTTT. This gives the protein CASSLIQGNSPLHF.